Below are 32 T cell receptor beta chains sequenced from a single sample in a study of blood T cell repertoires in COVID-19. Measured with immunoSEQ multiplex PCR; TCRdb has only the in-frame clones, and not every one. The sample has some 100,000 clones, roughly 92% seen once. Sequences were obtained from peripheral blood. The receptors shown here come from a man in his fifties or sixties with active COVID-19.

The CDR3 DNA is TGTGCCAGCAGCCGCGGGACGACGAACACTGAAGCTTTCTTT. It codes for CASSRGTTNTEAFF. The chain combines TRBV14 with TRBJ1-1, with D possibly being TRBD1 (5 bases). There are 14 residues in the CDR3. Germline loops: CDR1 SGHDN, CDR2 FVKESK. Trimming removed 4 bases at V and 1 base at J, with 10 bases between.

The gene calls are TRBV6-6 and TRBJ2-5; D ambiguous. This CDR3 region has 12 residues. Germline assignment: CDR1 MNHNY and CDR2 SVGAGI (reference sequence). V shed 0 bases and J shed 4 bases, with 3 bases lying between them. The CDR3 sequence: CASSYSGETQYF. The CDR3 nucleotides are TGTGCCAGCAGTTACTCCGGAGAGACCCAGTACTTC.

This CDR3 reads CSVVGGSGEQYF. As DNA, the CDR3 is TGCAGCGTGGTGGGGGGTTCAGGGGAGCAGTACTTC. V and J are TRBV29-1 and TRBJ2-7; maybe TRBD2 (6 bases). The germline V gene has CDR1 SQVTM and CDR2 ANQGSEA. V dropped 6 bases and J dropped 7 bases, with 16 bases sitting between them. The CDR3 totals 12 residues.

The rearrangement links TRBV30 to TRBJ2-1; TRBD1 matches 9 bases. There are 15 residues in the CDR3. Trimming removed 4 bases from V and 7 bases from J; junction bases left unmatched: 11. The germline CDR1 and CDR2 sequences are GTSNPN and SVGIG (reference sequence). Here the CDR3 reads CAWIRLGTGRNEQFF. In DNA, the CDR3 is TGTGCCTGGATAAGGCTTGGGACAGGGCGAAATGAGCAGTTCTTC.

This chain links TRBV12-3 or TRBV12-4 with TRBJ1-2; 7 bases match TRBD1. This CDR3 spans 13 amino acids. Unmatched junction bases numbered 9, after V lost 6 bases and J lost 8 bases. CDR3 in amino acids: CASSLGTAIGYTF. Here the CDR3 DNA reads TGTGCCAGCAGCCTGGGGACAGCGATCGGCTACACCTTC.

CDR3 coding DNA: TGTGCCAGCAGCCCAACCGGACAGCCCAACACTGAAGCTTTCTTT. This encodes CASSPTGQPNTEAFF. The chain couples TRBV7-8 to TRBJ1-1, with a possible D match to TRBD1 (6 bases). The CDR3 has 15 residues. Germline CDR1 reads SGHVS; CDR2 reads FQNEAQ. V lost 5 bases to trimming and J lost 2 bases, with 15 bases between them.

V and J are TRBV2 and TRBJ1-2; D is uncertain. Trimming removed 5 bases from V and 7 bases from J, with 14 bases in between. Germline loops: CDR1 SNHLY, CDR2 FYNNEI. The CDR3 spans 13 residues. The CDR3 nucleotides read TGTGCCAGCAGTTGGGCGTCAGAGGGTGGCTACACCTTC. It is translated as CASSWASEGGYTF.

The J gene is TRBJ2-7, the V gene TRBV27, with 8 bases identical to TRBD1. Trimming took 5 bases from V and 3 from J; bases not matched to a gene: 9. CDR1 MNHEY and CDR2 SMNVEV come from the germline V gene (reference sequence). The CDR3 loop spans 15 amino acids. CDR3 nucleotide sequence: TGTGCCAGCAGTACGGGCGGACAGGGTTTCTACGAGCAGTACTTC. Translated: CASSTGGQGFYEQYF.

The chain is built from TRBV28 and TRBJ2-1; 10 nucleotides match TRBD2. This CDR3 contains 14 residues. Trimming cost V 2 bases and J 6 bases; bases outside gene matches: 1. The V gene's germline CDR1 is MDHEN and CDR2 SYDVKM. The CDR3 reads CASSLGLAANEQFF. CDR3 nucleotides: TGTGCCAGCAGTTTAGGACTAGCGGCCAATGAGCAGTTCTTC. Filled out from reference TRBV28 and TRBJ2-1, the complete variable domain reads DVKVTQSSRYLVKRTGEKVFLECVQDMDHENMFWYRQDPGLGLRLIYFSYDVKMKEKGDIPEGYSVSREKKERFSLILESASTNQTSMYLCASSLGLAANEQFFGPGTRLTVL.

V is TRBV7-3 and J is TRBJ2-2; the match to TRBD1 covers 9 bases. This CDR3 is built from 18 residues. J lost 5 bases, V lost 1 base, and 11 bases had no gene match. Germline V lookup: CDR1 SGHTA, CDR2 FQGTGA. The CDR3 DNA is TGTGCCAGCAGCTTAATAGCGACAGGGGGTAGGACGACCGGGGAGCTGTTTTTT. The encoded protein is CASSLIATGGRTTGELFF.

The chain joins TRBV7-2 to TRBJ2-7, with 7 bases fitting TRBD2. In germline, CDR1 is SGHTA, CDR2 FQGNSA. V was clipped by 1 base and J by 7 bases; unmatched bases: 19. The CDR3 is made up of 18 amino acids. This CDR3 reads CASSLELAGARGMGEQYF. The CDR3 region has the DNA TGTGCCAGCAGCTTAGAATTGGCGGGAGCGAGGGGCATGGGAGAGCAGTACTTC.

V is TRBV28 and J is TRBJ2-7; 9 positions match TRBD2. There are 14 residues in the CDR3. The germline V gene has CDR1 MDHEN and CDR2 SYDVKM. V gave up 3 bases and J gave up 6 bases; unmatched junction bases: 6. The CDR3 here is CASSFPGTSPEQYF. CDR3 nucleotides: TGTGCCAGCAGTTTCCCCGGGACTAGCCCCGAGCAGTACTTC.

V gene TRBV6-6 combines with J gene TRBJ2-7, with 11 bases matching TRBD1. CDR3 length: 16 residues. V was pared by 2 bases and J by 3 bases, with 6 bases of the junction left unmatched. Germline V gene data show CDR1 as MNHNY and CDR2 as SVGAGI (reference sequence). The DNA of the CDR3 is TGTGCCAGCAGTTACGGCACCGGGACAGGGGGCTACGAGCAGTACTTC. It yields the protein CASSYGTGTGGYEQYF.

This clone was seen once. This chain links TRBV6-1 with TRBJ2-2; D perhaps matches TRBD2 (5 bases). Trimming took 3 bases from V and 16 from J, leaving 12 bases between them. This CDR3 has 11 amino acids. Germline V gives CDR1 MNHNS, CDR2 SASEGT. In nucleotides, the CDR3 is TGTGCCAGCAGTGATTGGAGGACGGGGTTTTTT. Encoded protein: CASSDWRTGFF.

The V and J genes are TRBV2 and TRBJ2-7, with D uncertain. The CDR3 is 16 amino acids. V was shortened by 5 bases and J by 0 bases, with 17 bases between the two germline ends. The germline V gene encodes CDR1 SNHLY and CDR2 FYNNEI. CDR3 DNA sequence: TGTGCCAGCAGTCAAACCCTCTTGCGAAACTCCTACGAGCAGTACTTC. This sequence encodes CASSQTLLRNSYEQYF.

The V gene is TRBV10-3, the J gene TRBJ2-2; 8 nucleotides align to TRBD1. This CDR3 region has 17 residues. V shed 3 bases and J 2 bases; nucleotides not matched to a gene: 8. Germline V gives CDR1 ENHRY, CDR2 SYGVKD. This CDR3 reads CAISDRGTGINTGELFF. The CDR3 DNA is TGTGCCATCAGTGATCGGGGGACAGGTATTAACACCGGGGAGCTGTTTTTT.

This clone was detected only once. The CDR3 reads CASSTPGLNTEAFF. Here the CDR3 DNA reads TGTGCCAGTAGTACTCCAGGGCTAAACACTGAAGCTTTCTTT. This rearrangement joins TRBV19 to TRBJ1-1; tentatively, D is TRBD1 (5 bases). This CDR3 contains 14 residues. CDR1 and CDR2 from the germline V gene are LNHDA and SQIVND (reference sequence). V gave up 4 bases and J gave up 2 bases, with 11 bases separating them.

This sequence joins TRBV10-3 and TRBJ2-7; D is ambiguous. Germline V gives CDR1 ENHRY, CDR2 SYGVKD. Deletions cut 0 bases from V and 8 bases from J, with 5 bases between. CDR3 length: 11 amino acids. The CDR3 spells CAISESRQQYF. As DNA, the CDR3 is TGTGCCATCAGTGAGTCGAGGCAGCAGTACTTC.

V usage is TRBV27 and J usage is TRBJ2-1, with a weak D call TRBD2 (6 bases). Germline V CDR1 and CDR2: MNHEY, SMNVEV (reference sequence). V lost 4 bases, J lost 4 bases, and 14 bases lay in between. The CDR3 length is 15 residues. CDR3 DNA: TGTGCCAGCAGTTCTTTGGCGGGATTGTACAATGAGCAGTTCTTC. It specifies CASSSLAGLYNEQFF.

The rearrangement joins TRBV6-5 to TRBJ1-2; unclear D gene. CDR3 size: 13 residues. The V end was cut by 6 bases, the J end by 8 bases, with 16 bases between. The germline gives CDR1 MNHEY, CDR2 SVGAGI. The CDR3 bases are TGTGCCAGCAGACCAGGTACCGCCGGCGGCTACACCTTC. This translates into CASRPGTAGGYTF.

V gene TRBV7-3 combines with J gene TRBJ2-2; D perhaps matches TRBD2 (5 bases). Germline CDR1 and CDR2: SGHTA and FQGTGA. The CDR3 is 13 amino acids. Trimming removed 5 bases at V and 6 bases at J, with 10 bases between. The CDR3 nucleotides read TGTGCCAGCAGCCTCCCGGGGTCCGGGGAGCTGTTTTTT. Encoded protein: CASSLPGSGELFF.

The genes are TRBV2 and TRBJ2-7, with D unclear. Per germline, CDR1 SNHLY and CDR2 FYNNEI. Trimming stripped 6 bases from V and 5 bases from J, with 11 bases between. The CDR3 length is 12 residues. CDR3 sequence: CASSLSGHEQYF. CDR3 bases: TGTGCCAGCAGCCTTTCCGGTCACGAGCAGTACTTC.

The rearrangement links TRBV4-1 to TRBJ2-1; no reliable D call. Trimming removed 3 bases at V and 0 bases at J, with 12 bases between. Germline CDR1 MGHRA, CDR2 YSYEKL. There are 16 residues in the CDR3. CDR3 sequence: CASSQNRANSYNEQFF. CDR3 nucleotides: TGCGCCAGCAGCCAGAACAGAGCAAACTCCTACAATGAGCAGTTCTTC.

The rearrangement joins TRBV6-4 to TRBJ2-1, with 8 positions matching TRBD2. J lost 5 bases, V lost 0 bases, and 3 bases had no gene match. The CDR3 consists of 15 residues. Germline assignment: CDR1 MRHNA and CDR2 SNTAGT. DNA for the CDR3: TGTGCCAGCAGTGACTCAGGACTAGCTAACAATGAGCAGTTCTTC. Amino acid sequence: CASSDSGLANNEQFF.

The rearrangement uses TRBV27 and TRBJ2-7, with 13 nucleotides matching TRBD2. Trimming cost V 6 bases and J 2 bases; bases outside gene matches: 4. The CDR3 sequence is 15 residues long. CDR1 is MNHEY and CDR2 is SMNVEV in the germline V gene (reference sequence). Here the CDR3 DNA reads TGTGCCAGCAGCTGGACTAGCGGGAGTACCTACGAGCAGTACTTC. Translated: CASSWTSGSTYEQYF.

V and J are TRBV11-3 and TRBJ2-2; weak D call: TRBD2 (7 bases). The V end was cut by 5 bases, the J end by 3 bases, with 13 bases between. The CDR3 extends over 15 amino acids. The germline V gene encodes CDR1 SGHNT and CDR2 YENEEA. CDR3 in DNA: TGTGCCAGCAGCCCCCGGGGGGCGGACACCGGGGAGCTGTTTTTT. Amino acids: CASSPRGADTGELFF.

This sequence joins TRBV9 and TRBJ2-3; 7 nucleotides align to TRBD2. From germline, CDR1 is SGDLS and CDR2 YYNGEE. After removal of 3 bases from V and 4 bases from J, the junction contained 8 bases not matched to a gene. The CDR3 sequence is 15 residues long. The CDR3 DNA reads TGTGCCAGCAGCGCCCGAGCGGGAACGGCAGATACGCAGTATTTT. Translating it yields CASSARAGTADTQYF.

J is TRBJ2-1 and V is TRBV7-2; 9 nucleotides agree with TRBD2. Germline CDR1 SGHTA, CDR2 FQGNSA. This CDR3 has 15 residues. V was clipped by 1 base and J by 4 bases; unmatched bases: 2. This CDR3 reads CASSLVAGAYNEQFF. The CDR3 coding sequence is TGTGCCAGCAGCTTAGTAGCGGGAGCTTACAATGAGCAGTTCTTC.

Written as DNA, the CDR3 is TGTGCCAGCAGCTTGGTGCAGGAGGGCGGCTACACCTTC. As protein: CASSLVQEGGYTF. The chain uses TRBV5-6 and TRBJ1-2, with D unresolved. Trimming removed 0 bases at V and 8 bases at J, with 11 bases between. Germline loops: CDR1 SGHDT, CDR2 YYEEEE. This CDR3 spans 13 amino acids.

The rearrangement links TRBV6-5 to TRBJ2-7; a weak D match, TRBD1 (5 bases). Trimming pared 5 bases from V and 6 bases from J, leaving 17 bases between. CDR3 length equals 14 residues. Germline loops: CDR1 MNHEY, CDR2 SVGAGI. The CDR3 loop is CASSIQEIGREQYF. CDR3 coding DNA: TGTGCCAGCAGTATACAGGAGATAGGACGCGAGCAGTACTTC.

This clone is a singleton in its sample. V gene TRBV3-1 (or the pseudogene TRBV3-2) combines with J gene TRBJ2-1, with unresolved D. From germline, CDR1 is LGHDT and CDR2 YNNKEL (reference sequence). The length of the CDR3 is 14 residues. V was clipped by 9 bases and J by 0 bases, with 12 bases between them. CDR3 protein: CASRSPNSYNEQFF. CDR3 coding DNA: TGTGCCAGTCGTAGCCCTAACTCCTACAATGAGCAGTTCTTC.

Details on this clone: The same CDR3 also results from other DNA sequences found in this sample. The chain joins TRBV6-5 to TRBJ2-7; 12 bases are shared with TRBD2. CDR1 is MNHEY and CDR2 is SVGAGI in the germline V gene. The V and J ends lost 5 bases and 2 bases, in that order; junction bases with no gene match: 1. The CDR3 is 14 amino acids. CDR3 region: CASSRTSGTYEQYF. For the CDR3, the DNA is TGTGCCAGCAGTCGGACTAGCGGGACCTACGAGCAGTACTTC.